A single sample gave rise to the 4 T cell receptor beta chains below, sequenced in a study of a mutant IDH1 vaccine in newly diagnosed glioma. Time point: week 23, last vaccination. Mutant IDH1 20-mer peptide, at 300 ug, made up each vaccine dose, with topical imiquimod. Their recognized antigens are unknown. Method: immunoSEQ multiplex PCR; TCRdb's copy keeps in-frame clones and lacks some. Here the sample spans 40,000 to 50,000 clones, under 80% being singletons. The material was PBMCs, obtained from a glioma patient whose treatment included an IDH1 peptide vaccine. Source of these receptors: a man in his fifties or sixties with glioma.

This clone was observed a single time. The V and J genes are TRBV7-2 and TRBJ2-7; perhaps TRBD1 as D (5 bases). CDR3 length equals 13 residues. Trimming removed 2 bases from V and 2 bases from J, with 7 bases in between. Germline CDR1 reads SGHTA; CDR2 reads FQGNSA. The CDR3 sequence: CASSLQGAYEQYF. CDR3 coding DNA: TGTGCCAGCAGCTTACAAGGGGCCTACGAGCAGTACTTC.

The chain employs TRBV10-3 and TRBJ1-3; TRBD1 aligns across 7 bases. J was trimmed by 0 bases and V by 3 bases; bases with no gene match: 8. Germline V gene lookup returns CDR1 ENHRY and CDR2 SYGVKD. The length of the CDR3 is 17 residues. CDR3: CAISDTAGGFSGNTIYF. CDR3 in DNA: TGTGCCATCAGTGATACGGCAGGGGGGTTCTCTGGAAACACCATATATTTT.

This clone has a handful of counts. The rearrangement links TRBV19 to TRBJ1-1; D perhaps matches TRBD1 (5 bases). Trimming stripped 3 bases from V and 2 bases from J, with 7 bases between. This CDR3 region has 13 residues. Germline CDR1 reads LNHDA; CDR2 reads SQIVND (reference sequence). CDR3 bases: TGTGCCAGTAGTATGAGGGGAAACACTGAAGCTTTCTTT. Its translation is CASSMRGNTEAFF. The entire variable domain, with the rest obtained from reference TRBV19 and TRBJ1-1, is as follows: DGGITQSPKYLFRKEGQNVTLSCEQNLNHDAMYWYRQDPGQGLRLIYYSQIVNDFQKGDIAEGYSVSREKKESFPLTVTSAQKNPTAFYLCASSMRGNTEAFFGQGTRLTVV.

This sequence joins TRBV5-1 and TRBJ1-2; the match to TRBD1 covers 8 bases. Trimming removed 4 bases from V and 7 bases from J; junction bases left unmatched: 9. CDR1 is SGHRS, CDR2 YFSETQ, per germline. The CDR3 consists of 14 residues. CDR3 loop: CASSARTGNGGYTF. For the CDR3, the DNA is TGCGCCAGCAGCGCTAGGACAGGGAACGGTGGCTACACCTTC.